A single sample is the source of the 10 T cell receptor beta chains below, sequenced in a study of identical twins. One entry per CDR3 protein results from TCRdb running MiXCR on the 5' RACE reads. Among a few hundred thousand distinct CDR3 sequences listed, roughly 26% were seen once. The same data also went into a second study, on T cells expressing NK-cell markers.

The sequencing sample was made of CD4+ T cells sorted from blood. The receptors shown here come from a woman between 18 and 30 years old in good health.

The V gene is TRBV6-1, the J gene TRBJ2-6; D gene uncertain. V lost 8 bases and J 2 bases, leaving 10 bases between the germline ends. Germline V gene lookup returns CDR1 MNHNS and CDR2 SASEGT. The CDR3 contains 14 residues. CDR3 in DNA: TGTGCCAGCGGGGTCCCCCCTGGGGCCAACGTCCTGACTTTC. The encoded protein is CASGVPPGANVLTF.

The V and J genes are TRBV30 and TRBJ2-5; D call uncertain. CDR3 size: 13 residues. V was clipped by 2 bases and J by 4 bases, with 11 bases between them. Germline CDR1 reads GTSNPN; CDR2 reads SVGIG (reference sequence). CDR3 in DNA: TGTGCCTGGAGTAAAGGGTCCCCAGAGACCCAGTACTTC. Its translation is CAWSKGSPETQYF.

The chain employs TRBV5-8 and TRBJ2-1; possible D gene TRBD2, 6 bases. The CDR3 is made up of 13 amino acids. Per the germline V gene, CDR1 is SGHTS and CDR2 is YDEGEE. V was pared by 2 bases and J by 4 bases, with 7 bases between. CDR3 residues: CASSFGGYNEQFF. The CDR3, as DNA: TGTGCCAGCAGCTTCGGGGGATACAATGAGCAGTTCTTC.

The chain joins TRBV6-2 or TRBV6-3 to TRBJ2-1; TRBD2 aligns across 13 bases. The CDR3 extends over 18 amino acids. V lost 2 bases, J lost 1 base, and 5 bases stayed unmatched. Germline V lookup: CDR1 MNHEY, CDR2 SVGEGT. The CDR3 is CASSYEGLAGPSYNEQFF. CDR3 bases: TGTGCCAGCAGTTACGAGGGACTAGCGGGACCATCCTACAATGAGCAGTTCTTC.

V and J are TRBV5-1 and TRBJ2-1; D may be TRBD1 (6 bases). This CDR3 contains 12 residues. The V end lost 1 base, the J end lost 9 bases, and 8 bases lay between the germline ends. Germline V CDR1 and CDR2: SGHRS, YFSETQ. CDR3 coding DNA: TGCGCCAGCAGCTTGCAGGGGCCTGAGCAGTTCTTC. Protein: CASSLQGPEQFF.

The V and J genes are TRBV20-1 and TRBJ1-4; D is possibly TRBD1 (5 bases). Germline-derived CDR1 and CDR2 are DFQATT and SNEGSKA (reference sequence). The V end lost 3 bases, the J end lost 4 bases, and 9 bases lay between the germline ends. The CDR3 sequence is 13 residues long. The chain's CDR3 is CSASDRRNEKLFF. CDR3 DNA: TGCAGTGCTAGCGACAGACGTAATGAAAAACTGTTTTTT.

V is TRBV3-1 and J is TRBJ2-6; D unresolved. The CDR3 contains 16 residues. Germline values: CDR1 LGHDT, CDR2 YNNKEL (reference sequence). With 4 bases removed from V and 0 bases from J, the gap between germline ends came to 10 bases. CDR3 loop: CASSRLQSSGANVLTF. The CDR3 region has the DNA TGTGCCAGCAGCCGATTACAGAGCTCTGGGGCCAACGTCCTGACTTTC.

The chain is built from TRBV6-6 and TRBJ2-2; 10 nucleotides agree with TRBD1. The ends lost 6 bases at V and 6 bases at J; junction bases unmatched: 1. The CDR3 contains 13 residues. Germline loops: CDR1 MNHNY, CDR2 SVGAGI (reference sequence). DNA of the CDR3: TGTGCCAGCAGGGACAGGGGGGCCGGGGAGCTGTTTTTT. It translates to CASRDRGAGELFF.

V usage is TRBV30 and J usage is TRBJ2-3, with TRBD2 as a possible D gene (5 bases). CDR3 length: 14 amino acids. Germline values: CDR1 GTSNPN, CDR2 SVGIG (reference sequence). The V end lost 1 base, the J end lost 9 bases, and 17 bases lay between the germline ends. As DNA, the CDR3 is TGTGCCTGGAGTGGAGTACAATTCTCGGGGACGCAGTATTTT. It translates to CAWSGVQFSGTQYF.

The chain couples TRBV27 to TRBJ2-4, with D possibly matching TRBD1 (6 bases). V lost 6 bases, J lost 3 bases, and 24 bases lay in between. The CDR3 loop spans 18 amino acids. The germline CDR1 and CDR2 sequences are MNHEY and SMNVEV (reference sequence). CDR3 in amino acids: CASSPRGIEVKDKNIQYF. The CDR3 nucleotides read TGTGCCAGCAGCCCGAGGGGGATTGAGGTGAAGGACAAAAACATTCAGTACTTC.